Reported below is one T cell receptor beta chain. What it binds is unknown. The data derive from a study of T cell repertoires in cytomegalovirus infection. Study context: Recently identified HLA-C-restricted and well-studied HLA-B-restricted CMV epitopes were used. Both CMV infection and a matching HLA type were indicated by public TCR beta signatures. The study's findings and limits: In two of eight donors, the top clonotype was HLA-C-restricted CMV-specific. CMV carriers with the relevant HLA were identified by cumulative public TCR beta family frequency.

TCRdb analysed the reads with MiXCR anew, one entry per CDR3 protein. The data contain about 310,000 distinct CDR3 sequences, about 25% of them singletons. This CDR3 is 11 amino acids long. Germline V lookup: CDR1 SQVTM, CDR2 ANQGSEA. The V gene lost 6 bases and the J gene lost 6 bases, with 11 bases spanning the gap. The V and J genes are TRBV29-1 and TRBJ1-2; D remains ambiguous. This TCR was sampled from a human donor in good health (CMV status not recorded). Some clones in this sample may be carry-over from other donors' samples. The material sequenced was cultured PBMCs, taken from culture after CMV antigen stimulation. CDR3 DNA: TGCAGCGTGAGACCCTTGGATGGCTACACCTTC. It is translated as CSVRPLDGYTF.